This T cell receptor (beta chain) comes out of a study of PD-L1 blockade in urothelial cancer. Whole-study results and caveats: Better survival was predicted by below-median pretreatment blood TCR clonality.

Time point defined: pretreatment peripheral blood. The data were produced by immunoSEQ multiplex PCR, yet TCRdb's version contains in-frame clones alone and is incomplete. The table records 90,000 to 100,000 clones, 90% of them present only once. The CDR3 runs to 12 residues. Trimming removed 3 bases from V and 4 bases from J, with 6 bases in between. Germline V gives CDR1 MDHEN, CDR2 SYDVKM. Turning to this clone: Its target is unknown.

The sequencing used PBMCs, collected around atezolizumab (anti-PD-L1) treatment. The clonotype originates from a man in his sixties with urothelial cancer. The V gene is TRBV28, the J gene TRBJ1-1, with D hard to call. The CDR3 nucleotides are TGTGCCAGCAGTTTGAGTCCCACTGAAGCTTTCTTT. Translation: CASSLSPTEAFF. The entire variable domain, with the rest obtained from reference TRBV28 and TRBJ1-1, is as follows: DVKVTQSSRYLVKRTGEKVFLECVQDMDHENMFWYRQDPGLGLRLIYFSYDVKMKEKGDIPEGYSVSREKKERFSLILESASTNQTSMYLCASSLSPTEAFFGQGTRLTVV.